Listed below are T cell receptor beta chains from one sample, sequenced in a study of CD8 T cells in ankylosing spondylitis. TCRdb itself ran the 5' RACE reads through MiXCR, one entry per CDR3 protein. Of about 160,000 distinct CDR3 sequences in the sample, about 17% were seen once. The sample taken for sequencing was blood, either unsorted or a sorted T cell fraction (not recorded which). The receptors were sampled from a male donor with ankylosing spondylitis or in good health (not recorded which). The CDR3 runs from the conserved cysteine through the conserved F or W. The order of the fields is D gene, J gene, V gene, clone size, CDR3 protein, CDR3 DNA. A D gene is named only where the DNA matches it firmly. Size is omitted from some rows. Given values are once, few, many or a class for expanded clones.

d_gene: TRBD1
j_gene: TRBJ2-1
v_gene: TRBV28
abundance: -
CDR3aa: CTSRGQSNEQFF
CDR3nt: TGTACCAGCAGGGGACAGTCCAATGAGCAGTTCTTC

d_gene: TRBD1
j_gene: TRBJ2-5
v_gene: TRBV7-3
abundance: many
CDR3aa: CASSLNPDRQETQYF
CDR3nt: TGTGCCAGCAGCTTGAACCCGGACAGGCAAGAGACCCAGTACTTC

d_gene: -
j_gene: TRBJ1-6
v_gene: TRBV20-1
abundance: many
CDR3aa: CSATGQIDSPLHF
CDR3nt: TGCAGTGCTACTGGACAGATTGATTCACCCCTCCACTTT

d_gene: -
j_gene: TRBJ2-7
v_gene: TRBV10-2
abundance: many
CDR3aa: CASFADPSYEQYF
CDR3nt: TGCGCCAGCTTCGCGGACCCCTCCTACGAGCAGTACTTC

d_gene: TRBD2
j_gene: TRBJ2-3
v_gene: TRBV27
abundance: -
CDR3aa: CASRGEGSGTDTQYF
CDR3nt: TGTGCCAGCAGGGGGGAGGGGAGTGGGACAGATACGCAGTATTTT

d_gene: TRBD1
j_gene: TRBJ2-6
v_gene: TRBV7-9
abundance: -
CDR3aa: CASSLGQGAAGANVLTF
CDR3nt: TGTGCCAGCAGCTTAGGTCAGGGGGCAGCTGGTGCCAACGTCCTGACTTTC

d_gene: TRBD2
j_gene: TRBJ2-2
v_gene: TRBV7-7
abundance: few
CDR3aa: CASSSLAGENTGELFF
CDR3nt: TGTGCCAGCAGCTCACTAGCGGGTGAAAACACCGGGGAGCTGTTTTTT

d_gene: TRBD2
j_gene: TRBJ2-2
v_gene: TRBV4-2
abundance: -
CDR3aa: CASSLAGEGAGELFF
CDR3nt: TGTGCCAGCAGCCTAGCGGGAGAGGGGGCCGGGGAGCTGTTTTTT

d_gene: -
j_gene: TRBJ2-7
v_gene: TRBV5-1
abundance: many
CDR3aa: CATSPGVSYEQYF
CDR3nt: TGCGCCACTTCCCCGGGGGTCTCCTACGAGCAGTACTTC

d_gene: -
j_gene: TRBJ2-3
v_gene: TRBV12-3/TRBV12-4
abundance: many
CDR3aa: CASSGGTTGDLDTQYF
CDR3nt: TGTGCCAGCAGTGGAGGGACGACAGGTGATTTGGATACGCAGTATTTT

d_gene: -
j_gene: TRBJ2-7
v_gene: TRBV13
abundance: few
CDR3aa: CASSPVVTPYEQYF
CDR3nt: TGTGCCAGCAGCCCGGTAGTAACTCCCTACGAGCAGTACTTC

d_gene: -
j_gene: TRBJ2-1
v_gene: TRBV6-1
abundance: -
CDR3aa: CASSEARGVAYNEQFF
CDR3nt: TGTGCCAGCAGTGAAGCGCGAGGGGTGGCCTACAATGAGCAGTTCTTC

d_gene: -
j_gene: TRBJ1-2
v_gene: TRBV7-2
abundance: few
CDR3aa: CASSVTGHVTGGYTF
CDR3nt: TGTGCCAGCAGCGTAACAGGACATGTAACGGGGGGCTACACCTTC

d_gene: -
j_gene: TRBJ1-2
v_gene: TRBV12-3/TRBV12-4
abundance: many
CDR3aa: CASTRGRGGGYTF
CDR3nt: TGTGCCAGCACTCGAGGCAGGGGTGGCGGCTACACCTTC

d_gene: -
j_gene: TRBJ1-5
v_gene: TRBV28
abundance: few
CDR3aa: CASRPPGQNQPQHF
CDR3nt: TGTGCCAGCAGACCCCCCGGGCAGAATCAGCCCCAGCATTTT

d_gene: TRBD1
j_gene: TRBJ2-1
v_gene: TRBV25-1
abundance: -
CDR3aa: CATGETGNYNEQFF
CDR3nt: TGTGCCACAGGGGAGACAGGGAACTACAATGAGCAGTTCTTC

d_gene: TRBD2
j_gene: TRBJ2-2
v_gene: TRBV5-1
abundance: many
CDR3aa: CASSTLAGAGTGELFF
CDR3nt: TGCGCCAGCAGCACTCTAGCGGGAGCTGGTACCGGGGAGCTGTTTTTT

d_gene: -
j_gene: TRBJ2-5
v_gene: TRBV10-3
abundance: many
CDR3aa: CAISGRLKETQYF
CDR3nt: TGTGCCATCAGCGGACGGTTGAAAGAGACCCAGTACTTC

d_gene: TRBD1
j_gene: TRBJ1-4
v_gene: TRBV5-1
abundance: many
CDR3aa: CASRSGQGVKNEKLFF
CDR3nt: TGCGCCAGCCGGTCGGGACAGGGCGTGAAAAATGAAAAACTGTTTTTT

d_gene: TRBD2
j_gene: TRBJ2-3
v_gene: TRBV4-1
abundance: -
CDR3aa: CASSRSPASGRVTTQYF
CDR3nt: TGCGCCAGCAGCCGTAGTCCCGCCAGCGGGAGAGTAACTACGCAGTATTTT

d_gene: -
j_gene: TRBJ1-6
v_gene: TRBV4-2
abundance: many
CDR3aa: CASSQDTGAPLPLHF
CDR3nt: TGTGCCAGCAGCCAAGATACCGGAGCGCCATTACCCCTCCACTTT

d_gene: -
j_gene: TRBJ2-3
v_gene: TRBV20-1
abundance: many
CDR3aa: CSARAGDTQYF
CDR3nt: TGCAGTGCTAGGGCCGGGGATACGCAGTATTTT

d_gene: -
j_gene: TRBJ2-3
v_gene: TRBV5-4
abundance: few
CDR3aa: CASSPSTSSTDTQYF
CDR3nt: TGTGCCAGCAGCCCCTCGACCAGTAGCACAGATACGCAGTATTTT

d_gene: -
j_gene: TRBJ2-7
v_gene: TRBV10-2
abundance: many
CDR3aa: CASSEHPGGSRYEQYF
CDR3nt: TGCGCCAGCAGTGAGCACCCTGGGGGGTCTCGCTACGAGCAGTACTTC

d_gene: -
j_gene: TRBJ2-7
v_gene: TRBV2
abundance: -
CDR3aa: CASSEGQGPLPRF
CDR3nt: TGTGCCAGCAGTGAAGGGCAGGGACCTCTCCCGCGGTTC

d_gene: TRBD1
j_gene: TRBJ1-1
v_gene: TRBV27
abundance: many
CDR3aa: CASRTGRSNTEAFF
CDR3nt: TGTGCCAGCAGGACAGGGCGGTCGAACACTGAAGCTTTCTTT

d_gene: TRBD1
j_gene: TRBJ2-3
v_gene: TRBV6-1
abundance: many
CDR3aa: CASSGTGGTDTQYF
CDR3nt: TGTGCCAGCAGTGGGACAGGGGGCACAGATACGCAGTATTTT

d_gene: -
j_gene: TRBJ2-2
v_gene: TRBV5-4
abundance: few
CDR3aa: CASSLGDPRTGELFF
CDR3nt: TGTGCCAGCAGCTTGGGGGATCCCCGCACCGGGGAGCTGTTTTTT

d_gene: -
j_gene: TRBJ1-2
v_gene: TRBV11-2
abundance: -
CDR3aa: CASSLVGPNYGYTF
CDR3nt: TGTGCCAGCAGCTTAGTCGGTCCTAACTATGGCTACACCTTC

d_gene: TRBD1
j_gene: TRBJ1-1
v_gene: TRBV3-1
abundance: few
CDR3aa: CASSQTGGVTEAFF
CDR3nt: TGTGCCAGCAGCCAAACAGGGGGTGTCACTGAAGCTTTCTTT

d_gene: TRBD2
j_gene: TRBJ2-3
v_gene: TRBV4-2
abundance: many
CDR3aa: CASSQELVGSGSTADTQYF
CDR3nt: TGTGCCAGCAGCCAAGAACTTGTGGGTAGCGGGAGTACGGCAGATACGCAGTATTTT

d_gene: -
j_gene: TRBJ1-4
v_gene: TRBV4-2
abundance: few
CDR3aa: CASSQDRKVRQDEKLFF
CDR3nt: TGTGCCAGCAGCCAAGATAGGAAGGTGAGGCAGGATGAAAAACTGTTTTTT

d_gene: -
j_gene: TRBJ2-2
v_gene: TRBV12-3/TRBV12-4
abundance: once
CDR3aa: CASTTNTGELFF
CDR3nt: TGTGCCAGCACCACGAACACCGGGGAGCTGTTTTTT

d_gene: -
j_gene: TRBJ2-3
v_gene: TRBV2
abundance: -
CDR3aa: CASSEMKEGVPDTQYF
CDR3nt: TGTGCCAGCAGTGAAATGAAGGAAGGCGTCCCAGATACGCAGTATTTT

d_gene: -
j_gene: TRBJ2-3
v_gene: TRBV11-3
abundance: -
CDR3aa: CASSEDGTSTDTQYF
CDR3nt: TGTGCCAGCAGCGAGGACGGGACTAGCACAGATACGCAGTATTTT

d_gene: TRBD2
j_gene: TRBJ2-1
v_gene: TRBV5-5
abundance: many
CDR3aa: CASSLTSGSDGEQFF
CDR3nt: TGTGCCAGCAGCCTCACTAGCGGGAGCGATGGGGAGCAGTTCTTC

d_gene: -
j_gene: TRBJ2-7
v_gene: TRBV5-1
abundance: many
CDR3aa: CASSSTADNYEQYF
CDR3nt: TGCGCCAGCAGCTCAACCGCCGACAACTACGAGCAGTACTTC

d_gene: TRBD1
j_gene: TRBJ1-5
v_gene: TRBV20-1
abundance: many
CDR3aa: CSASDRGAQPQHF
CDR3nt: TGCAGTGCTAGTGACAGGGGGGCTCAGCCCCAGCATTTT

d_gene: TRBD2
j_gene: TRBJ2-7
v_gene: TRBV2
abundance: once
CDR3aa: CASSELAGRCSYEQYF
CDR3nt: TGTGCCAGCAGTGAACTAGCGGGCCGTTGCTCCTACGAGCAGTACTTC

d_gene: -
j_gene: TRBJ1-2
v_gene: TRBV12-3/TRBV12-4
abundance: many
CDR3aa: CASKPWGGGYGYTF
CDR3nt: TGTGCCAGCAAACCGTGGGGTGGTGGATATGGCTACACCTTC

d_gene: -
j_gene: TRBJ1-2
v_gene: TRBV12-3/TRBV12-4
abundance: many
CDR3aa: CASSTLQANFNYGYTF
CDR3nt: TGTGCCAGCAGTACGCTACAGGCTAATTTCAACTATGGCTACACCTTC

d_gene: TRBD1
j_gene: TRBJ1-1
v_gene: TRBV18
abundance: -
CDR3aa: CASSAGPPTGYDVWTEAFF
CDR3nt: TGTGCCAGCTCAGCCGGACCTCCGACAGGGTACGATGTGTGGACTGAAGCTTTCTTT

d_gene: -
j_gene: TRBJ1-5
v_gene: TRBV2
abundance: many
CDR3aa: CASNRQLSNQPQHF
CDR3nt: TGTGCCAGCAACCGACAGTTAAGCAATCAGCCCCAGCATTTT

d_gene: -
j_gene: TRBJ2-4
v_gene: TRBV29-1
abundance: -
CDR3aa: CSVAFSLAKNIQYF
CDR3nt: TGCAGCGTTGCCTTTTCCCTAGCCAAAAACATTCAGTACTTC

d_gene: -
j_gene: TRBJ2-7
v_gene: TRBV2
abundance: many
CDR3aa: CASSVKYEQYF
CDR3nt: TGTGCCAGCAGTGTGAAATACGAGCAGTACTTC

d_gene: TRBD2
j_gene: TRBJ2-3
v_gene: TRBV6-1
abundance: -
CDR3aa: CASQPRLAGAGIDGDTQYF
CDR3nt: TGTGCCAGCCAACCCAGGCTAGCGGGGGCCGGGATAGATGGAGATACGCAGTATTTT

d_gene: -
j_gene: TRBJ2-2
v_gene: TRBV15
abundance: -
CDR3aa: CATSRDRGSVTGELFF
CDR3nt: TGTGCCACCAGCAGAGATCGAGGGTCGGTAACCGGGGAGCTGTTTTTT

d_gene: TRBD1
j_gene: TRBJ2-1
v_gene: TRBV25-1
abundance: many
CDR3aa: CASSELRSGQGDDEQFF
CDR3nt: TGTGCCAGCAGTGAACTTAGAAGCGGACAGGGGGACGATGAGCAGTTCTTC

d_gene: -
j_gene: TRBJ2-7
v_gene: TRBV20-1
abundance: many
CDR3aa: CSFTGPSYEQYF
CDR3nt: TGCAGTTTTACAGGCCCTTCCTACGAGCAGTACTTC

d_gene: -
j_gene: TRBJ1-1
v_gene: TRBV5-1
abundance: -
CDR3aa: CASSWRMNTEAFF
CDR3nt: TGCGCCAGCAGCTGGAGGATGAACACTGAAGCTTTCTTT

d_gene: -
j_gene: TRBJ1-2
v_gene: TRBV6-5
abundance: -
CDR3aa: CASSYTAPTGTLNYGYTF
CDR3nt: TGTGCCAGCAGTTACACTGCCCCCACCGGGACATTAAACTATGGCTACACCTTC

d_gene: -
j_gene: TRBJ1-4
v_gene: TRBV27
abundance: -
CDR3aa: CASSLEVGEKLFF
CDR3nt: TGTGCCAGCAGTTTAGAGGTCGGCGAAAAACTGTTTTTT

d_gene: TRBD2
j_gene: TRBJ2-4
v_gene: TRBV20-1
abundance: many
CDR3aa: CSATRLAGWAAKNIQYF
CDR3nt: TGCAGTGCTACTCGACTAGCGGGGTGGGCGGCCAAAAACATTCAGTACTTC

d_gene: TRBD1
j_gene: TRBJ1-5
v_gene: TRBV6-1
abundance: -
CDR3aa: CASSSRGVDSNQPQHF
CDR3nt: TGTGCCAGCAGCTCCAGGGGGGTGGATAGCAATCAGCCCCAGCATTTT

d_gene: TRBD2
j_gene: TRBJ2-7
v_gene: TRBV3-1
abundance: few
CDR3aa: CASSQIAGEGYEQYF
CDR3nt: TGTGCCAGCAGCCAAATAGCGGGAGAAGGATACGAGCAGTACTTC